The TCR beta chain under discussion was sequenced for a study of control samples from healthy donors and cancer patients. The table came from immunoSEQ multiplex PCR; TCRdb's copy has only in-frame clones and leaves some out. Here the sample spans about 120,000 clones, just under 95% being singletons. Germline CDR1 reads SGHTS; CDR2 reads YDEGEE. The CDR3 runs to 15 residues. V was shortened by 0 bases and J by 0 bases, with 7 bases between the two germline ends. This TCR came from a man in his thirties or forties in good health. J is TRBJ2-4 and V is TRBV5-8; D may be TRBD2 (5 bases). Sequencing was performed on blood. CDR3 in DNA: TGTGCCAGCAGCTTGGGGAGGCCAGCCAAAAACATTCAGTACTTC. This codes for CASSLGRPAKNIQYF.